The rows below give T cell receptor beta chains drawn from one sample of a study of T cell responses to AZD1222 COVID-19 vaccine. TCRdb's table, derived via immunoSEQ multiplex PCR, lists solely in-frame clones and lacks some. The table has over 85,000 clones, less than 90% seen once. The sample here was peripheral blood, taken on day 0 of AZD1222 vaccination. The receptors were sampled from an adult in good health. CDR3s include the opening cysteine and the closing phenylalanine or tryptophan. The D gene is left open where the match is weak. Not all rows give a size; the values are once, few, many and, for expanded clones, a class.

size	J	V	D	DNA	CDR3
once	TRBJ2-2	TRBV9	-	TGTGCCAGCAGCTCTAGTATGTCGGGTTGGGGGACCCGAGGCGGGGAGCTGTTTTTT	CASSSSMSGWGTRGGELFF
-	TRBJ1-1	TRBV3-1/TRBV3-2	-	TGTGCCAGCGGGGGTTACACTGAAGCTTTCTTT	CASGGYTEAFF
-	TRBJ1-1	TRBV11-2	-	TGTGCCAGCAGCTTAAATCAGGGCCTGAACACTGAAGCTTTCTTT	CASSLNQGLNTEAFF
few	TRBJ1-1	TRBV5-1	-	TGCGCCAGCAGCTTGGTGGCGGGGTCGAACACTGAAGCTTTCTTT	CASSLVAGSNTEAFF
-	TRBJ1-2	TRBV4-1	-	TGCGCCAGCAGCCAAGAATGGAGGAGGGATTACTATGGCTACACCTTC	CASSQEWRRDYYGYTF
-	TRBJ2-1	TRBV4-2	TRBD2	TGTGCCAGCAGCCAAGAACCTAGCGGGAGGGCCGGGTACAATGAGCAGTTCTTC	CASSQEPSGRAGYNEQFF
-	TRBJ2-5	TRBV3-1/TRBV3-2	TRBD1	TGTGCCAGCAGCGCTCGGGACAGTCAAGAGACCCAGTACTTC	CASSARDSQETQYF
once	TRBJ1-2	TRBV5-1	TRBD1	TGCGCCAGCAGCTTGGTCGAAGGGGGCGCTTCTGGCTACACCTTC	CASSLVEGGASGYTF
-	TRBJ2-7	TRBV10-3	-	TGTGCCATCAGTGAGTCTACTTACTCCTACGAGCAGTACTTC	CAISESTYSYEQYF
-	TRBJ2-7	TRBV7-2	-	TGTGCCAGCAGCACTTACCAGCAGGGATCCTACGAGCAGTACTTC	CASSTYQQGSYEQYF
many	TRBJ2-7	TRBV10-3	TRBD2	TGTGCCATCAGCGAGCGGGGTACAGTTGTCGAGCAGTACTTC	CAISERGTVVEQYF
-	TRBJ2-1	TRBV6-4	-	TGTGCCAGCAGTGACTCGCCCCAGGGGATAGGTGAGCAGTTCTTC	CASSDSPQGIGEQFF
-	TRBJ1-2	TRBV2	-	TGTGCCAGCAGGCCGCTGACGGGAGGCTACACCTTC	CASRPLTGGYTF
-	TRBJ1-2	TRBV5-5	TRBD1	TGTGCCAGCAGCCAGACAGCGACAGGGTCAAATTATGGCTACACCTTC	CASSQTATGSNYGYTF
-	TRBJ1-5	TRBV2	-	TGTGCCAGTAGCACGGACCGGGGGGATCAGCCCCAGCATTTT	CASSTDRGDQPQHF
-	TRBJ2-7	TRBV11-2	TRBD2	TGTGCCAGCAGCCGGGGTCGGGCTAGCGGGGTCTACGAGCAGTACTTC	CASSRGRASGVYEQYF